This T cell receptor (beta chain) was captured by sequencing in a study of CD8 T cells in Susac syndrome. The germline V gene has CDR1 MGHRA and CDR2 YSYEKL. There are 16 residues in the CDR3. V was pared by 2 bases and J by 8 bases, with 21 bases between. About 0.45 to 1 ug RNA was reverse transcribed with random hexamers. Each CDR3 protein is one row after TCRdb ran MiXCR on the immunoSEQ multiplex PCR reads. There are about 440,000 distinct CDR3 sequences in the sample; 75% to 90% occur only once, and about 0.12% lies in the top ten. This receptor was taken from a human donor with multiple sclerosis. Sequenced sample: CD8+ T cells from PBMCs. The genes are TRBV4-1 and TRBJ1-2; D uncertain. The CDR3 bases are TGCGCCAGCAGCCAACCCCGAGGCTACAATCATTGGGGCTACACCTTC. Amino acid sequence: CASSQPRGYNHWGYTF.